This T cell receptor (beta chain) emerged from a study of response to subunit inactivated influenza vaccine. Study-level points and caveats: The authors offered the suggestion that each seasonal influenza vaccination recruits few new T cells.

This clonotype has just a few counts. What it binds is not known. TCRdb reanalysed the RT-PCR reads using MiXCR and keeps one entry per CDR3 protein. The sample gives more than 700,000 distinct CDR3 sequences, around 21% of which show up once; more than 8.5% is in the top ten. Germline V gene sequence: CDR1 DFQATT, CDR2 SNEGSKA (reference sequence). The V end lost 5 bases, the J end lost 3 bases, and 11 bases lay between the germline ends. The CDR3 runs 12 residues. The receptor was derived from a man in his fifties or sixties who received an inactivated influenza vaccine. The chain recombines TRBV20-1 with TRBJ2-7; D unclear. The specimen comprised PBMCs from blood, sampled roughly 5 days after vaccination. The chain's CDR3 is CSAPGGNYEQYF. The CDR3 DNA follows: TGCAGTGCTCCAGGTGGTAACTACGAGCAGTACTTC.